These T cell receptor beta chains were read from a single sample in a study of T-cell reconstitution after alpha-beta-depleted transplantation in children. A single record per CDR3 protein comes from TCRdb applying MiXCR to the PCR reads. The sample includes hundreds of thousands of distinct CDR3 sequences, 24% of them seen just once. Sample: PBMCs, mostly from graft donor cells, taken 360 days after TCRalphabeta/CD19-depleted stem cell transplant. The receptors shown here come from a female patient aged 2 to 10 who had a stem cell transplant for congenital amegakaryocytic thrombocytopenia, so the T cells may come from the graft donor. CDR3s include the opening cysteine and the closing phenylalanine or tryptophan. The D gene is left open where the match is weak. The size of a clone is reported for some rows only, either as once, few or many, or as a class for expanded clones.

j_call: TRBJ2-3; v_call: TRBV10-1; clone_size: once; d_call: TRBD2; cdr3_nt: TGCGCCAGCAGTGAGGGGTTAGCGGGGGGTCACACAGATACGCAGTATTTT; cdr3_aa: CASSEGLAGGHTDTQYF
j_call: TRBJ2-2; v_call: TRBV28; clone_size: .; d_call: .; cdr3_nt: TGTGCCAGCAGTTCCTACAGGGTAGCGAACACCGGGGAGCTGTTTTTT; cdr3_aa: CASSSYRVANTGELFF
j_call: TRBJ2-7; v_call: TRBV10-3; clone_size: many; d_call: .; cdr3_nt: TGTGCCATCAGTGGTAGGGAAAACGAGCAGTACTTC; cdr3_aa: CAISGRENEQYF
j_call: TRBJ2-3; v_call: TRBV5-1; clone_size: once; d_call: .; cdr3_nt: TGCGCCACCAATGACCTACGCGGCACAGATACGCAGTATTTT; cdr3_aa: CATNDLRGTDTQYF
j_call: TRBJ1-2; v_call: TRBV7-2; clone_size: few; d_call: .; cdr3_nt: TGTGCCAGCAGCGGGCTTAGACCTGGGTATGGCTACACCTTC; cdr3_aa: CASSGLRPGYGYTF
j_call: TRBJ1-4; v_call: TRBV21-1; clone_size: few; d_call: .; cdr3_nt: TGTGCCAGCAGCAAGTTCCGTGATTGGTTGGGTCGTGAAAAACTGTTTTTT; cdr3_aa: CASSKFRDWLGREKLFF
j_call: TRBJ2-3; v_call: TRBV7-9; clone_size: many; d_call: .; cdr3_nt: TGTGCCAGCAGCTTAAAGGGGCCAGATACGCAGTATTTT; cdr3_aa: CASSLKGPDTQYF
j_call: TRBJ2-1; v_call: TRBV20-1; clone_size: few; d_call: TRBD2; cdr3_nt: TGCAGTGCTAGAGGGGGAGGGCTTTTTTACTACAATGAGCAGTTCTTC; cdr3_aa: CSARGGGLFYYNEQFF
j_call: TRBJ1-6; v_call: TRBV20-1; clone_size: few; d_call: .; cdr3_nt: TGCAGTGCTAGACCCACCCGGGGGCGCTCCTATAATTCACCCCTCCACTTT; cdr3_aa: CSARPTRGRSYNSPLHF
j_call: TRBJ1-2; v_call: TRBV5-6; clone_size: .; d_call: .; cdr3_nt: TGTGCCAGCAGCTTCCGGGGAGGACACTATGGCTACACCTTC; cdr3_aa: CASSFRGGHYGYTF
j_call: TRBJ2-7; v_call: TRBV3-1; clone_size: many; d_call: .; cdr3_nt: TGTGCCAGCAGCCAAGGGTCCCGGGGATACGAGCAGTACTTC; cdr3_aa: CASSQGSRGYEQYF
j_call: TRBJ2-1; v_call: TRBV9; clone_size: .; d_call: .; cdr3_nt: TGTGCCAGCAGCGAAGGCGGAACCTACAATGAGCAGTTCTTC; cdr3_aa: CASSEGGTYNEQFF
j_call: TRBJ2-3; v_call: TRBV12-3/TRBV12-4; clone_size: few; d_call: .; cdr3_nt: TGTGCCAGCAGCCTAGAGGACCCCGCAGATACGCAGTATTTT; cdr3_aa: CASSLEDPADTQYF
j_call: TRBJ1-2; v_call: TRBV29-1; clone_size: few; d_call: .; cdr3_nt: TGCAGCGTTGAAGATGCTCGCTTGTGGAACTATGGCTACACCTTC; cdr3_aa: CSVEDARLWNYGYTF
j_call: TRBJ2-1; v_call: TRBV11-2; clone_size: few; d_call: .; cdr3_nt: TGTGCCAGCAGCTTGTTCCTTGGGCACAACGACAATGAGCAGTTCTTC; cdr3_aa: CASSLFLGHNDNEQFF
j_call: TRBJ2-1; v_call: TRBV5-1; clone_size: few; d_call: .; cdr3_nt: TGCGCCAGCAGCCCCCGGGGACTCATATCCTACAATGAGCAGTTCTTC; cdr3_aa: CASSPRGLISYNEQFF
j_call: TRBJ1-1; v_call: TRBV7-6; clone_size: few; d_call: .; cdr3_nt: TGTGCCAGCAGCTTAAGCACGGCCTCACCGGGCGGACCTGAAGCTTTCTTT; cdr3_aa: CASSLSTASPGGPEAFF
j_call: TRBJ1-2; v_call: TRBV7-2; clone_size: .; d_call: TRBD1; cdr3_nt: TGTGCCAGCAGCTCCCGTGGGACAGGGAACTATGGCTACACCTTC; cdr3_aa: CASSSRGTGNYGYTF
j_call: TRBJ1-1; v_call: TRBV6-1; clone_size: few; d_call: TRBD1; cdr3_nt: TGTGCCAGCAGTAAGGACAGGGGGAACACTGAAGCTTTCTTT; cdr3_aa: CASSKDRGNTEAFF
j_call: TRBJ2-5; v_call: TRBV12-3/TRBV12-4; clone_size: .; d_call: .; cdr3_nt: TGTGCCAGCAGTTACAGGGAGGGCCAGTACTTC; cdr3_aa: CASSYREGQYF
j_call: TRBJ2-1; v_call: TRBV4-1; clone_size: few; d_call: TRBD1; cdr3_nt: TGCGCCAGCAGCCACCGGGTGGACAGGGGACTTAACAATGAGCAGTTCTTC; cdr3_aa: CASSHRVDRGLNNEQFF
j_call: TRBJ2-1; v_call: TRBV6-5; clone_size: few; d_call: TRBD2; cdr3_nt: TGTGCCAGCAGTTACGGGACTAGCGGATACAATGAGCAGTTCTTC; cdr3_aa: CASSYGTSGYNEQFF
j_call: TRBJ2-5; v_call: TRBV3-1; clone_size: .; d_call: TRBD2; cdr3_nt: TGTGCCAGCAGCCACCGGGACTATAAAAAACAAGAGACCCAGTACTTC; cdr3_aa: CASSHRDYKKQETQYF
j_call: TRBJ2-2; v_call: TRBV20-1; clone_size: .; d_call: TRBD1; cdr3_nt: TGCAGTGCTAGTATCAGGGGGCTAGGCACCGGGGAGCTGTTTTTT; cdr3_aa: CSASIRGLGTGELFF
j_call: TRBJ2-3; v_call: TRBV6-6; clone_size: .; d_call: .; cdr3_nt: TGTGCCAGCAGTTACCCCCACACAGATACGCAGTATTTT; cdr3_aa: CASSYPHTDTQYF
j_call: TRBJ1-2; v_call: TRBV12-3/TRBV12-4; clone_size: .; d_call: TRBD1; cdr3_nt: TGTGCCAGCAGTTTGTCAGACAGGGGAGGTGGCTACACCTTC; cdr3_aa: CASSLSDRGGGYTF
j_call: TRBJ2-7; v_call: TRBV28; clone_size: .; d_call: .; cdr3_nt: TGTGCCAGCAGTATAGCCCACTACGAGCAGTACTTC; cdr3_aa: CASSIAHYEQYF
j_call: TRBJ1-2; v_call: TRBV5-4; clone_size: .; d_call: .; cdr3_nt: TGTGCCAGCAGCGGCGCCTCGATCTATGGCTACACCTTC; cdr3_aa: CASSGASIYGYTF
j_call: TRBJ2-7; v_call: TRBV3-1; clone_size: few; d_call: .; cdr3_nt: TGTGCCAGCAGCCGACGGGGGAACGGGCTCTACGAGCAGTACTTC; cdr3_aa: CASSRRGNGLYEQYF